Each of the 26 T cell receptor beta chains below was sequenced from the same sample in a study of T cell clonality in common variable immunodeficiency. Antigens of these TCRs are unknown. Generated by immunoSEQ multiplex PCR, the TCRdb table keeps only in-frame clones and is missing some. The repertoire consists of roughly 42,000 clones, none detected only once. Study-level points and caveats: In common variable immunodeficiency, TCR beta chains reportedly carried fewer deletions and N-nucleotide insertions.

The sequenced material came from peripheral blood mononuclear cells. These receptors were taken from a human donor with common variable immunodeficiency.

This clone was seen a few times. The observed sequence ends 3 residues before the CDR3 terminus, with the missing tail filled in from the germline J gene. The chain joins TRBV19 to TRBJ2-7, with 8 bases aligning to TRBD1. There are 15 residues in the CDR3. Germline V gives CDR1 LNHDA, CDR2 SQIVND (reference sequence). Germline trimming cut 4 bases from V and 4 bases from J; bases unmatched to any gene: 9. Partial CDR3 DNA: TGTGCCAGTAGTACAGGACAGGGACTCGAGTACGAG. Its translation is CASSTGQGLEYE. The whole CDR3 protein reads CASSTGQGLEYEQYF.

Regarding this clone: The CDR3 end is not reached by the read, which stops 3 residues before it; the germline J gene fills it in. This chain links TRBV7-6 with TRBJ1-5; weak D call: TRBD1 (6 bases). This CDR3 has 16 residues. Germline CDR1 reads SGHVS; CDR2 reads FNYEAQ. Trimming removed 5 bases from V and 6 bases from J, with 20 bases in between. CDR3: CASSLGGWGGGQPQHF. The DNA read from the CDR3 is TGTGCCAGCAGCCTAGGAGGTTGGGGGGGCGGTCAGCCC.

This clone was seen many times. The CDR3 end is not reached by the read, which stops 3 residues before it; the germline J gene fills it in. V gene TRBV20-1 combines with J gene TRBJ1-3, with D maybe TRBD1 (5 bases). Germline V gene sequence: CDR1 DFQATT, CDR2 SNEGSKA (reference sequence). Trimming left V 1 base short and J 0 bases short, with 13 bases between. The CDR3 loop spans 16 amino acids. CDR3 sequence reads: CSARGWGVNSGNTIYF. Partial CDR3 DNA: TGCAGTGCTAGAGGATGGGGGGTCAACTCTGGAAACACC.

This clone was counted between two and nine times. The CDR3 goes on 3 residues after the read ends, and that part is filled in from the germline J gene. The chain joins TRBV18 to TRBJ2-7; 8 nucleotides line up with TRBD1. Germline trimming cut 5 bases from V and 0 bases from J; bases unmatched to any gene: 0. This CDR3 region has 13 residues. The germline gives CDR1 KGHSH, CDR2 LQKENI. The CDR3 sequence: CASSDRGSYEQYF. The sequenced CDR3 bases are TGTGCCAGCTCAGACAGGGGCTCCTACGAG.

Partial CDR3 DNA: TGTGCCATCAGTGCAGGTTCGCCCTACGAG. Its protein is CAISAGSPYE. The CDR3, in full, reads CAISAGSPYEQYF. The chain combines TRBV10-3 with TRBJ2-7; D is unclear. The read finishes 3 residues shy of the CDR3 end, and the germline J gene is used to complete it. From germline, CDR1 is ENHRY and CDR2 SYGVKD. Trimming cost V 4 bases and J 2 bases, with 9 bases left between them. The CDR3 contains 13 residues.

This clone was counted ten times or more. The read terminates 3 residues ahead of where the CDR3 ends, so the germline J gene completes it. The J gene is TRBJ2-3, the V gene TRBV7-6; TRBD1 aligns across 10 bases. Trimming cost V 1 base and J 2 bases; bases outside gene matches: 3. CDR1 SGHVS and CDR2 FNYEAQ come from the germline V gene. The CDR3 extends over 16 amino acids. CDR3 DNA (partial): TGTGCCAGCAGCTTAGGGACAGGGGGGCTCACAGATACG. Translating gives CASSLGTGGLTDT. The whole CDR3 sequence reads CASSLGTGGLTDTQYF.

Note on this clone: The read terminates 3 residues before the CDR3 end, so the remaining end is supplied by the germline J gene. The chain has TRBV19 and TRBJ1-5; possible D gene TRBD1, 6 bases. This CDR3 has 16 amino acids. The germline CDR1 and CDR2 sequences are LNHDA and SQIVND (reference sequence). Trimming took off 4 bases at V and 1 base at J, with 14 bases between the two ends. The sequenced CDR3 bases are TGTGCCAGTAGTAAGACAGGAGCCACAAGCAATCAGCCC. Amino acid sequence: CASSKTGATSNQP. The whole CDR3 protein reads CASSKTGATSNQPQHF.

About this clone itself: The read terminates 3 residues ahead of where the CDR3 ends, so the germline J gene completes it. J is TRBJ1-2 and V is TRBV19; D possibly corresponds to TRBD1 (5 bases). The V and J ends lost 3 bases and 7 bases respectively, with 24 bases between them. This CDR3 spans 17 amino acids. Germline V gene data show CDR1 as LNHDA and CDR2 as SQIVND (reference sequence). Incomplete CDR3 DNA: TGTGCCAGTAGTATGGGGAACGGGCCGATGGGGGGTTCTGGC. Translation: CASSMGNGPMGGSG. The complete CDR3 protein is CASSMGNGPMGGSGYTF.

This clone was recorded many times. Sequencing ends 3 residues short of the CDR3 end; the germline J gene provides the rest. V is TRBV7-8 and J is TRBJ2-1, with TRBD1 matching 10 bases. The CDR3 runs 16 residues. V was pared by 10 bases and J by 2 bases, with 11 bases of the junction left unmatched. The germline V gene encodes CDR1 SGHVS and CDR2 FQNEAQ. The CDR3 here is CANTAVGQGAYNEQFF. The DNA read from the CDR3 is TGTGCCAATACGGCGGTAGGACAGGGGGCCTACAATGAG.

In its sample, this clone was seen many times. The read halts 3 residues ahead of the CDR3 end, with the missing end drawn from the germline J gene. This chain connects TRBV11-2 to TRBJ2-5; no clear D. The CDR3 covers 15 residues. V lost 0 bases to trimming and J lost 2 bases, with 10 bases between them. The V gene's germline CDR1 is SGHAT and CDR2 FQNNGV. The CDR3 bases that were read are TGTGCCAGCAGCTTAGATCCGGGTTGGCAAGAGACC. As protein: CASSLDPGWQET. The CDR3 reads in full as CASSLDPGWQETQYF. Together with reference TRBV11-2 and TRBJ2-5, the CDR3 gives the full variable domain: EAGVAQSPRYKIIEKRQSVAFWCNPISGHATLYWYQQILGQGPKLLIQFQNNGVVDDSQLPKDRFSAERLKGVDSTLKIQPAKLEDSAVYLCASSLDPGWQETQYFGPGTRLLVL.

This clone was recorded many times. The read is 3 residues too short to cover the CDR3 end, so that end is filled in from the germline J gene. This sequence joins TRBV29-1 and TRBJ1-4; 10 nucleotides agree with TRBD1. CDR3 size: 14 residues. With V trimmed by 5 bases and J by 8 bases, 8 bases remained unmatched. Germline V gene data show CDR1 as SQVTM and CDR2 as ANQGSEA. The CDR3: CSVTRTGGREKLFF. The sequenced part of the CDR3 DNA is TGCAGCGTTACAAGGACAGGGGGAAGGGAAAAA.

As for this clone: The read ends 3 residues early relative to the CDR3; the germline J gene fills the gap. The J gene is TRBJ2-1, the V gene TRBV2; D perhaps matches TRBD1 (5 bases). The CDR3 is 13 residues long. Trimming removed 3 bases from V and 4 bases from J, with 7 bases in between. The V gene's germline CDR1 is SNHLY and CDR2 FYNNEI. CDR3 bases read: TGTGCCAGCAGTGACACAGGTTACAATGAG. Its protein is CASSDTGYNE. The full-length CDR3 reads as CASSDTGYNEQFF.

In this sample, this clone turned up many times. The sequenced fragment ends 3 residues before the CDR3 boundary, so the rest is inferred from the germline J gene. The chain recombines TRBV19 with TRBJ2-2, with D possibly being TRBD2 (6 bases). The CDR3 loop spans 14 amino acids. V was trimmed by 6 bases and J by 0 bases, leaving 8 bases between them. The germline gives CDR1 LNHDA, CDR2 SQIVND (reference sequence). The CDR3 loop is CASRRESNTGELFF. CDR3 DNA, as far as it was read: TGTGCCAGTAGGCGGGAATCGAACACCGGGGAG.

This clone turned up a few times. Read sequence stops 3 residues before the CDR3 end, and the germline J gene provides the missing end. V is TRBV20-1 and J is TRBJ1-6; D call uncertain. Germline CDR1 and CDR2: DFQATT and SNEGSKA (reference sequence). The V end was cut by 5 bases, the J end by 6 bases, with 14 bases between. This CDR3 region has 14 residues. The CDR3 reads CSAVGSGVNSPLHF. The covered CDR3 bases are TGCAGTGCTGTCGGAAGCGGGGTTAATTCACCC.

Ten or more counts support this clone. Germline is not matched at one junction end, which may reflect a read error. The observed sequence ends 3 residues before the CDR3 terminus, with the missing tail filled in from the germline J gene. The chain joins TRBV7-9 to TRBJ1-4; D might be TRBD1 (6 bases). Per the germline V gene, CDR1 is SEHNR and CDR2 is FQNEAQ (reference sequence). CDR3 length: 14 residues. Incomplete CDR3 DNA: TGTGCCAGCAGTTTAGGGGGGGGTTTTGAAAAA. This gives the protein CASSLGGGFEK. The full CDR3 sequence reads CASSLGGGFEKLFF.

This clone appeared many times. The CDR3 is cut off 3 residues early in the read; its end comes from the germline J gene. The chain combines TRBV28 with TRBJ2-7; D is possibly TRBD1 (6 bases). The CDR3 spans 16 residues. From germline, CDR1 is MDHEN and CDR2 SYDVKM. The V and J ends lost 5 bases and 2 bases respectively, with 19 bases between them. CDR3 in amino acids: CASSQDFTGTPYEQYF. The CDR3 bases that were read are TGTGCCAGCAGTCAAGATTTTACCGGGACACCCTACGAG.

As concerns this clone: The read terminates 3 residues before the CDR3 end, so the remaining end is supplied by the germline J gene. The chain uses TRBV7-6 and TRBJ2-7; tentative D call: TRBD2 (6 bases). Germline loops: CDR1 SGHVS, CDR2 FNYEAQ. The CDR3 is made up of 13 amino acids. Trimming pared 5 bases from V and 3 bases from J, leaving 11 bases between. CDR3 protein: CASSPVSGYEQYF. CDR3 DNA (partial): TGTGCCAGCAGCCCCGTTAGCGGCTACGAG.

This clone was detected only a few times. This chain's CDR3 is CASGLLQGERNTIYF. The CDR3 DNA, read in part, is TGTGCCAGCGGGCTCCTACAGGGGGAAAGAAACACC. This chain uses TRBV2 with TRBJ1-3; TRBD1 matches at 8 bases. The read is 3 residues too short to cover the CDR3 end, so that end is filled in from the germline J gene. V dropped 8 bases and J dropped 5; count of bases not matched to a gene: 11. The CDR3 sequence is 15 residues long. From germline, CDR1 is SNHLY and CDR2 FYNNEI.

This clone came up many times. The DNA ends 3 residues before the CDR3 does, and the rest of the CDR3 is filled in from the germline J gene. The V gene is TRBV12-3 or TRBV12-4, the J gene TRBJ1-1; 8 nucleotides line up with TRBD1. V shed 5 bases and J 6 bases; nucleotides not matched to a gene: 14. This CDR3 comprises 16 residues. The CDR3 DNA, read in part, is TGTGCCAGCAGTCGTATCCACGGACAGGGTTTGGCTGAA. Translation gives CASSRIHGQGLAE. The full CDR3 sequence reads CASSRIHGQGLAEAFF.

Concerning this clone itself: The read falls 3 residues short of the CDR3 end, and the missing part is taken from the germline J gene. This chain connects TRBV6-2 or TRBV6-3 to TRBJ2-1; D perhaps matches TRBD1 (5 bases). The CDR3 spans 17 residues. V lost 2 bases, J lost 0 bases, and 14 bases lay in between. Looked up from germline, CDR1 is MNHEY and CDR2 is SVGEGT. The DNA read from the CDR3 is TGTGCCAGCAGTTACGAAGGCAGGGCAAGCTCCTACAATGAG. Amino acid sequence: CASSYEGRASSYNE. The whole CDR3 sequence is CASSYEGRASSYNEQFF.

A note on this clone: Sequencing ends 3 residues short of the CDR3 end; the germline J gene provides the rest. The rearrangement joins TRBV7-6 to TRBJ2-1; 9 positions agree with TRBD2. V lost 1 base and J lost 9; bases outside the gene matches: 7. The CDR3 length is 15 residues. CDR1 is SGHVS and CDR2 is FNYEAQ in the germline V gene. CDR3 DNA, as far as it was read: TGTGCCAGCAGCTTAGTAGGCGGGGGGGGCGGTGAG. Encoded protein: CASSLVGGGGGE. The CDR3, in full, reads CASSLVGGGGGEQFF.

There are a few counts of this clone. Sequencing ends 3 residues short of the CDR3 end; the germline J gene provides the rest. This chain connects TRBV30 to TRBJ1-5, with 9 positions matching TRBD1. The CDR3 spans 15 residues. After removal of 0 bases from V and 6 bases from J, the junction contained 6 bases not matched to a gene. Germline lookup yields CDR1 GTSNPN and CDR2 SVGIG (reference sequence). The CDR3 bases that were read are TGTGCCTGGAGTGTACACGACAGGGGGGGTCAGCCC. This codes for CAWSVHDRGGQP. In full, the CDR3 is CAWSVHDRGGQPQHF.

This clone was seen at least ten times. CDR3 in amino acids: CASSRADRATGELFF. Incomplete CDR3 DNA: TGTGCCAGCAGCCGGGCCGACAGGGCTACCGGGGAG. The chain carries TRBV7-9 and TRBJ2-2; TRBD1 aligns across 7 bases. The observed sequence ends 3 residues before the CDR3 terminus, with the missing tail filled in from the germline J gene. The CDR3 runs 15 residues. The germline CDR1 and CDR2 sequences are SEHNR and FQNEAQ (reference sequence). The V segment lost 5 bases and the J segment 5 bases; nucleotides outside the gene matches: 8.

A remark on this clone: The CDR3 end falls 3 residues outside the read, so it is completed with the germline J gene. The V gene is TRBV2, the J gene TRBJ1-1; 7 bases match TRBD1. Germline CDR1 SNHLY, CDR2 FYNNEI. The CDR3 runs 14 residues. V lost 2 bases, J lost 5 bases, and 5 bases stayed unmatched. CDR3 region: CASSERTGWTEAFF. Incomplete CDR3 DNA: TGTGCCAGCAGTGAAAGGACAGGTTGGACTGAA.

About this clone: Coverage ceases 3 residues before the CDR3 finishes, and the germline J gene fills in the end. V gene TRBV5-1 combines with J gene TRBJ2-3; 11 positions agree with TRBD2. Germline CDR1 and CDR2: SGHRS and YFSETQ. The CDR3 contains 16 residues. V lost 4 bases to trimming and J lost 6 bases; unmatched junction nucleotides: 10. CDR3 bases read: TGCGCCAGCAGCCCGGAACTAGCGGGAGATGCGGATACG. Translating it yields CASSPELAGDADT. The full CDR3 reads CASSPELAGDADTQYF.

The sample holds many counts of this clone. Read data end 3 residues before the CDR3 end; the end is taken from the germline J gene. The chain is built from TRBV20-1 and TRBJ2-3, with 10 bases aligning to TRBD2. Losses at the gene ends were 0 bases for V and 2 bases for J; bases not matched to a gene: 5. Germline lookup yields CDR1 DFQATT and CDR2 SNEGSKA (reference sequence). The CDR3 contains 16 residues. CDR3: CSARDPLAGNTDTQYF. The DNA read from the CDR3 is TGCAGTGCTAGAGATCCACTAGCGGGAAACACAGATACG.